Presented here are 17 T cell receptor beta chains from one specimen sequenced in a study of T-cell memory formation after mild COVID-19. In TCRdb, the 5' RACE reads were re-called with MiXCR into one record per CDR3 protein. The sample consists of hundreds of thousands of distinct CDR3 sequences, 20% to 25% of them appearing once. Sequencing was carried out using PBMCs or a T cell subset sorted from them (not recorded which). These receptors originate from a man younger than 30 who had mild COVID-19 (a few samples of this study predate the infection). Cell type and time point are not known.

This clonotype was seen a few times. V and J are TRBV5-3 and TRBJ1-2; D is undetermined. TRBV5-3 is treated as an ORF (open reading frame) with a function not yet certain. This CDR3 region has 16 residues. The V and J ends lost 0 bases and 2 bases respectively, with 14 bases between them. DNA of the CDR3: TGTGCCAGAAGCTTGGCCGGGAGGATCGGAAACTATGGCTACACCTTC. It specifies CARSLAGRIGNYGYTF.

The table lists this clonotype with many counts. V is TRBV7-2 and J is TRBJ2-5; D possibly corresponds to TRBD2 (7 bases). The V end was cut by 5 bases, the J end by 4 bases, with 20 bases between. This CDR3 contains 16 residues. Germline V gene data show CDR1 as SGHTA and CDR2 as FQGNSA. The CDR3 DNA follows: TGTGCCAGCAGCCAAACGTATCGGGGGGCATTAGAGACCCAGTACTTC. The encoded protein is CASSQTYRGALETQYF.

CDR3 nucleotides: TGTGCCAGCAGCCAAGATTGGGGGAGTGACACTGAAGCTTTCTTT. Amino acid sequence: CASSQDWGSDTEAFF. The rearrangement uses TRBV4-2 and TRBJ1-1; tentative D call: TRBD1 (5 bases). The CDR3 has 15 amino acids. CDR1 is LGHNA and CDR2 is YNFKEQ in the germline V gene. Trimming removed 0 bases from V and 3 bases from J, with 11 bases in between.

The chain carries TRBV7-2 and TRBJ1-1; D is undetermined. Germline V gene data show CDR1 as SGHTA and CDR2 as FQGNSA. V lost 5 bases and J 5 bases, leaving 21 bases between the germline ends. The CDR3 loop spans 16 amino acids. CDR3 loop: CASSLQDPGMRTEAFF. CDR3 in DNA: TGTGCCAGCAGCCTCCAAGACCCGGGGATGAGAACTGAAGCTTTCTTT.

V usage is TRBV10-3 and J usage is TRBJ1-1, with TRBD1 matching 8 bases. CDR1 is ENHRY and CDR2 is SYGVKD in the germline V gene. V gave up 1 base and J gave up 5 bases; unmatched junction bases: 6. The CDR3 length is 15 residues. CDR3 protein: CAISELNRDRTEAFF. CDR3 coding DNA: TGTGCCATCAGTGAGTTGAACAGGGACAGGACTGAAGCTTTCTTT.

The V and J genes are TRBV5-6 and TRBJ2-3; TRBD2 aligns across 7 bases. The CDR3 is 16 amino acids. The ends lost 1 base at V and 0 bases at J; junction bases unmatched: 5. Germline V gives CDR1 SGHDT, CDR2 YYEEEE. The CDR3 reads CASSLLGRESTDTQYF. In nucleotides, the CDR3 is TGTGCCAGCAGCTTGTTGGGGAGGGAAAGCACAGATACGCAGTATTTT.

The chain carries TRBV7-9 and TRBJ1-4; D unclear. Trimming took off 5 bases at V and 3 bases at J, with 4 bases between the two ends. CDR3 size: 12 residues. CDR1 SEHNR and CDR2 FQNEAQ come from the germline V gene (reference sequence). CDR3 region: CASSHPNEKLFF. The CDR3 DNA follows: TGTGCCAGCAGCCACCCTAATGAAAAACTGTTTTTT. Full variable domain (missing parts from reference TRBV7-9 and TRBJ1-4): DTGVSQNPRHKITKRGQNVTFRCDPISEHNRLYWYRQTLGQGPEFLTYFQNEAQLEKSRLLSDRFSAERPKGSFSTLEIQRTEQGDSAMYLCASSHPNEKLFFGSGTQLSVL.

The CDR3 coding sequence is TGTGCCAGCAGCTTAGTCGGGGGGCAAGGGGAGCAGTACGTC. It specifies CASSLVGGQGEQYV. The chain links TRBV7-9 to TRBJ2-7, with D possibly matching TRBD2 (7 bases). V lost 1 base, J lost 7 bases, and 14 bases lay in between. This CDR3 comprises 14 residues. In germline, CDR1 is SEHNR, CDR2 FQNEAQ (reference sequence).

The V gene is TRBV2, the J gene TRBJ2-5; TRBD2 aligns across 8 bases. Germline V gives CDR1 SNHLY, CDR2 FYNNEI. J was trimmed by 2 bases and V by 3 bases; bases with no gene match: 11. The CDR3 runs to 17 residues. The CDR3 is CASSDLWVAGTQETQYF. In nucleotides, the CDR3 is TGTGCCAGCAGTGACCTCTGGGTAGCGGGGACTCAAGAGACCCAGTACTTC.

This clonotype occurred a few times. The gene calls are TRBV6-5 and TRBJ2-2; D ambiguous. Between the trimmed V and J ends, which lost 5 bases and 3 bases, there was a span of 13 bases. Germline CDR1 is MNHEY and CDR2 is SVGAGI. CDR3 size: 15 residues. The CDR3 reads CASSDDRRYTGELFF. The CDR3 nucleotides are TGTGCCAGCAGTGATGACCGGAGATACACCGGGGAGCTGTTTTTT.

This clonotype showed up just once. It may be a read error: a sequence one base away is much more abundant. The CDR3 DNA sequence: TGCAGTGCTAGAGAGTGCAGCTCTGGAAACACCATATATTTT. Translated: CSARECSSGNTIYF. The V call is TRBV20-1, the J call TRBJ1-3; no firm D call. The CDR3 has 14 amino acids. In germline, CDR1 is DFQATT, CDR2 SNEGSKA (reference sequence). Between the trimmed V and J ends, which lost 0 bases and 0 bases, there was a span of 6 bases.

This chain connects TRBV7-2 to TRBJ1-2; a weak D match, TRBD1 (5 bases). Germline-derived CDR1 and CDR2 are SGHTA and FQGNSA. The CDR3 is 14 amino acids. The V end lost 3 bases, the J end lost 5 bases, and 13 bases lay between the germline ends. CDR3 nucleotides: TGTGCCAGCAGCTTTCGGGGACGCCAATATGGCTACACCTTC. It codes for CASSFRGRQYGYTF.

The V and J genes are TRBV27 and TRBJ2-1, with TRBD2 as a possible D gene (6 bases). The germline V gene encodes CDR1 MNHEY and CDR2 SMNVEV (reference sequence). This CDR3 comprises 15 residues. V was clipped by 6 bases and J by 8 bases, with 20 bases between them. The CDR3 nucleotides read TGTGCCAGCAGATCCCTTATGGGGGGAGCGGATGAGCAGTTCTTC. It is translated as CASRSLMGGADEQFF.

The CDR3 DNA reads as TGTGCTAGTGGTTTGCGCCCCAGGGCCGAGCAGTACGTC. Residues: CASGLRPRAEQYV. The genes are TRBV12-5 and TRBJ2-7; tentatively, D is TRBD1 (5 bases). Per the germline V gene, CDR1 is LGHNT and CDR2 is FRNRAP. The V gene lost 2 bases and the J gene lost 6 bases, with 11 bases spanning the gap. CDR3 size: 13 residues.

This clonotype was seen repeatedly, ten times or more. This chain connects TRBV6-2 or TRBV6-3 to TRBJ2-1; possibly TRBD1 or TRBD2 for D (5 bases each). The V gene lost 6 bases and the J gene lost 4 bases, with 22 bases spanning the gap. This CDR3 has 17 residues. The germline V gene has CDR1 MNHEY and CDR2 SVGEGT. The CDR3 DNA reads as TGTGCCAGCAGCAAATATCCGGGACCTACCCATTACAATGAGCAGTTCTTC. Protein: CASSKYPGPTHYNEQFF.

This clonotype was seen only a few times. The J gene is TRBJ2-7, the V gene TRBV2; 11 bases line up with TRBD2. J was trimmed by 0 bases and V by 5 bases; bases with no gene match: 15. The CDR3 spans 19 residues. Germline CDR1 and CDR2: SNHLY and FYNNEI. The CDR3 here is CASSPDPLAGGPSSYEQYV. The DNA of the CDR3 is TGTGCCAGCAGTCCCGACCCCCTAGCGGGGGGCCCTAGCTCCTACGAGCAGTACGTC.

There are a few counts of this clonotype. The CDR3 DNA sequence: TGCGCCAGCAGCCAAGATCATCAGGGTGGCAGCACAGATACGCAGTATTTT. Its translation is CASSQDHQGGSTDTQYF. The rearrangement joins TRBV4-3 to TRBJ2-3; TRBD1 might be the D (5 bases). The CDR3 consists of 17 residues. The germline gives CDR1 LGHNA, CDR2 YSLEER. Trimming pared 0 bases from V and 0 bases from J, leaving 13 bases between.